The clone carrying this T cell receptor beta chain occurred a few times. The antigen is undetermined. Conversion of TCR transcripts into cDNA relied on 5'RACE template switching, which added a universal primer site and UMIs. TCRdb reprocessed the 5' RACE reads via MiXCR and lists one record per CDR3 protein. Of 200,000 to 300,000 distinct CDR3 sequences listed, 10% to 15% are singletons. CDR3 length: 15 amino acids. V was trimmed by 6 bases and J by 2 bases, leaving 14 bases between them. The data are from a study of T cells after yellow fever vaccination. Study as a whole: Researchers used SMART-Seq v4 Ultra Low Input to prepare fractions that had low cell numbers. Study observations and caveats: Booster sampling recovered most clones from primary vaccination (less than 97% CD4, approximately 90% CD8).

This TCR was recovered from a man aged 30-40 years who received the YFV17D yellow fever vaccine. The sample in question was CD4+ T cells sorted from PBMCs, obtained 45 days after the yellow fever booster vaccination. The rearrangement links TRBV12-3 or TRBV12-4 to TRBJ1-3; perhaps TRBD1 as D (5 bases). CDR3 DNA: TGTGCCAGCAGGTCCGACAGACACCCTGGAAACACCATATATTTT. Amino acid sequence: CASRSDRHPGNTIYF.